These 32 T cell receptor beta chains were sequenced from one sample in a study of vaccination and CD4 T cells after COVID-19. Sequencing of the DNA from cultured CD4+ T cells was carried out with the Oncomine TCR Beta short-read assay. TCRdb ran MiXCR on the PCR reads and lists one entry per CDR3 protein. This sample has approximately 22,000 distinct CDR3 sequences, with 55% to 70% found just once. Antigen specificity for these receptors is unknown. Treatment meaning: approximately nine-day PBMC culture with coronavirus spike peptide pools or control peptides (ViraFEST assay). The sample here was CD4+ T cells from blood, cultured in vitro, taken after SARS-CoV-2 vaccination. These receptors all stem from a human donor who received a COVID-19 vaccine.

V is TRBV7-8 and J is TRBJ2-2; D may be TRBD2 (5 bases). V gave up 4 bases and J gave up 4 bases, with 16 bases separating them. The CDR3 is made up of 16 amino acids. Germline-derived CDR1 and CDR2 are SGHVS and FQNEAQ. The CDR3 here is CASSSTGGRVTGELFF. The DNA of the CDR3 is TGTGCCAGCAGCTCTACCGGTGGGCGGGTCACCGGGGAGCTGTTTTTT. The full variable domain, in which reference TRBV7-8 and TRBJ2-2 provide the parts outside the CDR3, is GAGVSQSPRYKVAKRGQDVALRCDPISGHVSLFWYQQALGQGPEFLTYFQNEAQLDKSGLPSDRFFAERPEGSVSTLKIQRTQQEDSAVYLCASSSTGGRVTGELFFGEGSRLTVL.

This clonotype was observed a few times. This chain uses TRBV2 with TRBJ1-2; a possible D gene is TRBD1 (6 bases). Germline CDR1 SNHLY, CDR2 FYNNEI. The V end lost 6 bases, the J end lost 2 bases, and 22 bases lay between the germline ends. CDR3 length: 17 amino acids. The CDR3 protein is CASSPIGGRDRNYGYTF. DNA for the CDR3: TGTGCCAGCAGCCCTATTGGGGGCCGGGACCGGAACTATGGCTACACCTTC. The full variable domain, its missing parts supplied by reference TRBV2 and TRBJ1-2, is EPEVTQTPSHQVTQMGQEVILRCVPISNHLYFYWYRQILGQKVEFLVSFYNNEISEKSEIFDDQFSVERPDGSNFTLKIRSTKLEDSAMYFCASSPIGGRDRNYGYTFGSGTRLTVV.

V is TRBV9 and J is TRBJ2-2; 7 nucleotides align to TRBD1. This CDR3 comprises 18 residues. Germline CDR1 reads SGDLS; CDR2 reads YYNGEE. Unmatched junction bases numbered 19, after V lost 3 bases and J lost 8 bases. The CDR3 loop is CASSGQGPATQSSGELFF. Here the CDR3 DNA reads TGTGCCAGCAGCGGACAGGGTCCAGCCACCCAATCGAGTGGGGAGCTGTTTTTT.

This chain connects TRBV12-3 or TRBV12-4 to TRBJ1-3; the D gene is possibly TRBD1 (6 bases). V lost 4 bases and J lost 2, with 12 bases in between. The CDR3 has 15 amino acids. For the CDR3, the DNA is TGTGCCAGCAGTTCGCAGGGGACCACTGGAAACACCATATATTTT. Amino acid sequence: CASSSQGTTGNTIYF.

CDR3 sequence (DNA): TGTGCCAGCAGCTTAGTCTTCCAGGACCTAACGGGGGAGACCCAGTACTTC. It specifies CASSLVFQDLTGETQYF. This rearrangement joins TRBV7-9 to TRBJ2-5, with D maybe TRBD2 (5 bases). Trimming shortened V by 1 base and J by 5 bases, and 20 bases separated the two germline ends. This CDR3 region has 17 residues. CDR1 is SEHNR and CDR2 is FQNEAQ in the germline V gene (reference sequence).

CDR3 residues: CASSYSTQVNSPLHF. CDR3 sequence (DNA): TGTGCCAGCAGTTACTCGACTCAGGTCAATTCACCCCTCCACTTT. The chain joins TRBV6-5 to TRBJ1-6, with D uncertain. Trimming shortened V by 0 bases and J by 7 bases, and 10 bases separated the two germline ends. The CDR3 length is 15 residues. Looked up from germline, CDR1 is MNHEY and CDR2 is SVGAGI.

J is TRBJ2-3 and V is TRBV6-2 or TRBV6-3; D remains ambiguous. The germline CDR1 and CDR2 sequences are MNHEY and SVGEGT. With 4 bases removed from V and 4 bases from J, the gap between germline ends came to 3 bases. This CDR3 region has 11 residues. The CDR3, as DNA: TGTGCCAGCAGTTTCTCAGATACGCAGTATTTT. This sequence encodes CASSFSDTQYF.

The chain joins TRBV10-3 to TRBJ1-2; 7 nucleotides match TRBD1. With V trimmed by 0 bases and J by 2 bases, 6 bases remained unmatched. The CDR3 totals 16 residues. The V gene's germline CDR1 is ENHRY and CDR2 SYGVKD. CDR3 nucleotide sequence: TGTGCCATCAGTGAGTCCCTCCGGGACAGCAACTATGGCTACACCTTC. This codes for CAISESLRDSNYGYTF.

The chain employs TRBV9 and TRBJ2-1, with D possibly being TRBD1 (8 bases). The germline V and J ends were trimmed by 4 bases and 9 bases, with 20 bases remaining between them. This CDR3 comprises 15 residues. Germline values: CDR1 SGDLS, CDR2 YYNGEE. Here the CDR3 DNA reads TGTGCCAGCAGCCTAATAACCACAGGGGGGGCTGAGCAGTTCTTC. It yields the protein CASSLITTGGAEQFF.

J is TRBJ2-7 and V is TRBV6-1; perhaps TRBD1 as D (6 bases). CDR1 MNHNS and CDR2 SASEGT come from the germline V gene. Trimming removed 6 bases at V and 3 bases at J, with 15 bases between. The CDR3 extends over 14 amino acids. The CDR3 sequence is CASRNTGTFYEQYF. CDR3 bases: TGTGCCAGCAGGAACACAGGGACATTCTACGAGCAGTACTTC.

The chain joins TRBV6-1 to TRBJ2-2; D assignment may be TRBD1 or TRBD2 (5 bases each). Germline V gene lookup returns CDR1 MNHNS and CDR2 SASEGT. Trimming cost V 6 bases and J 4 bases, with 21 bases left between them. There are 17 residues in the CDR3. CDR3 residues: CASSSPSGTSFTGELFF. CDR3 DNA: TGTGCCAGCAGCTCCCCATCCGGGACGTCATTCACCGGGGAGCTGTTTTTT.

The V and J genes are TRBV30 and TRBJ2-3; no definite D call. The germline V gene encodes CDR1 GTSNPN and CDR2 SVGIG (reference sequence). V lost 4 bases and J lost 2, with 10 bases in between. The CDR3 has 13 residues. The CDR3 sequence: CAWNRGTTDTQYF. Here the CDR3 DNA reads TGTGCCTGGAATCGAGGCACCACAGATACGCAGTATTTT.

The CDR3 reads CASSSDSNNEQFF. Here the CDR3 DNA reads TGCGCCAGCAGCTCAGACAGTAACAATGAGCAGTTCTTC. This chain joins TRBV5-1 and TRBJ2-1; possibly TRBD1 for D (5 bases). CDR1 and CDR2 (germline): SGHRS, YFSETQ. The CDR3 is made up of 13 amino acids. Trimming took off 3 bases at V and 5 bases at J, with 9 bases between the two ends.

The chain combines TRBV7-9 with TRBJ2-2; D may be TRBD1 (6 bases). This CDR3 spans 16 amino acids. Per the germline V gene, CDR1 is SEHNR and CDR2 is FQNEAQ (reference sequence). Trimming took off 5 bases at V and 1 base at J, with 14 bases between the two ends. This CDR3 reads CASSPKDRLNTGELFF. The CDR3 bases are TGTGCCAGCAGCCCAAAAGACAGGTTGAACACCGGGGAGCTGTTTTTT.

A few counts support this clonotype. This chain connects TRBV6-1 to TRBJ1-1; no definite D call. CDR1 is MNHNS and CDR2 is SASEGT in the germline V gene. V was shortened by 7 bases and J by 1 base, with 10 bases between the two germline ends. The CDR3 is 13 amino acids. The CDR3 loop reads CASKVRANTEAFF. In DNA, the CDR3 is TGTGCCAGCAAGGTGAGGGCGAACACTGAAGCTTTCTTT.

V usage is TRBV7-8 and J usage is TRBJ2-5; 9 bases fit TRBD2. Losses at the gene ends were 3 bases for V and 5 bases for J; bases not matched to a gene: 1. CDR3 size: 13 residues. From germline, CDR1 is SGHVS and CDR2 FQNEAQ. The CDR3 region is CASSLLAGETQYF. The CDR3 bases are TGTGCCAGCAGCTTGCTAGCGGGGGAGACCCAGTACTTC.

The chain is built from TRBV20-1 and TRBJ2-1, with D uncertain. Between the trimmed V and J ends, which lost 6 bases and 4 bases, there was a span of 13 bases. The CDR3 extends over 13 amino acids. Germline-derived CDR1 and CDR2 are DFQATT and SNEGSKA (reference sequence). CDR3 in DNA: TGCAGTGCCCCACGCATGGGTTACAATGAGCAGTTCTTC. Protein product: CSAPRMGYNEQFF.

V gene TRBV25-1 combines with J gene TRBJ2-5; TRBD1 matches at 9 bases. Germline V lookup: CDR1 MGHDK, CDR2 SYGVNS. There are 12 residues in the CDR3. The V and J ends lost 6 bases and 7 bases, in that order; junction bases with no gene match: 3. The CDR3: CASRKDRGTQYF. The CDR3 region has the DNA TGTGCCAGCAGGAAGGACAGGGGGACCCAGTACTTC. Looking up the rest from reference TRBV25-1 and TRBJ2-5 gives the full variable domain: EADIYQTPRYLVIGTGKKITLECSQTMGHDKMYWYQQDPGMELHLIHYSYGVNSTEKGDLSSESTVSRIRTEHFPLTLESARPSHTSQYLCASRKDRGTQYFGPGTRLLVL.

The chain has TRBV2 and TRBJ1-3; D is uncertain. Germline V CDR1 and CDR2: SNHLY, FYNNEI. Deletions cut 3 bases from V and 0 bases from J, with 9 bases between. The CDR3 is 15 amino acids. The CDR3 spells CASSEDGRSGNTIYF. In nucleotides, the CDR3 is TGTGCCAGCAGTGAGGACGGTCGCTCTGGAAACACCATATATTTT.

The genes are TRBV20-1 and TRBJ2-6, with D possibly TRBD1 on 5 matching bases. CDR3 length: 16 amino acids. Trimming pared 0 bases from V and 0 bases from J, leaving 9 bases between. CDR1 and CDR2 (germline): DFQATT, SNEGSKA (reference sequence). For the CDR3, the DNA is TGCAGTGCTAGAGATCGGCAGGGCTCTGGGGCCAACGTCCTGACTTTC. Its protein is CSARDRQGSGANVLTF.

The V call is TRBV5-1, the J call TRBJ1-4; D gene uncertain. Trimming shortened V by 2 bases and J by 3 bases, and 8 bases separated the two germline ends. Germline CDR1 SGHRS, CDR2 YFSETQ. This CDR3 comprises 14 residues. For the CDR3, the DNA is TGCGCCAGCAGCTTCTCCAGTCCTAATGAAAAACTGTTTTTT. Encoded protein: CASSFSSPNEKLFF.

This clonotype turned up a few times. The CDR3 here is CASSPMFPQDEKLFF. The CDR3 nucleotides are TGTGCCAGCAGTCCCATGTTCCCTCAGGATGAAAAACTGTTTTTT. The gene calls are TRBV27 and TRBJ1-4; D remains unclear. Trimming pared 5 bases from V and 6 bases from J, leaving 16 bases between. The CDR3 runs to 15 residues. Germline values: CDR1 MNHEY, CDR2 SMNVEV (reference sequence).

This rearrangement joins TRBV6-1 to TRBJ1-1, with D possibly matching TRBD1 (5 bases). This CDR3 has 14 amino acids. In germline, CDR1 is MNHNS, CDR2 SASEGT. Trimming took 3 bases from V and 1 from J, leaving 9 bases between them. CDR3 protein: CASSEWGRNTEAFF. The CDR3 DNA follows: TGTGCCAGCAGTGAGTGGGGCCGGAACACTGAAGCTTTCTTT.

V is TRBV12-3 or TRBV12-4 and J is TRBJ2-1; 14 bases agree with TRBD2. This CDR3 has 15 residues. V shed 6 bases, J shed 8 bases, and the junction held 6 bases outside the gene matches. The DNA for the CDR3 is TGTGCCAGCAGACCGGGACTAGCGGGGGTCGATGAGCAGTTCTTC. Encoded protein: CASRPGLAGVDEQFF.

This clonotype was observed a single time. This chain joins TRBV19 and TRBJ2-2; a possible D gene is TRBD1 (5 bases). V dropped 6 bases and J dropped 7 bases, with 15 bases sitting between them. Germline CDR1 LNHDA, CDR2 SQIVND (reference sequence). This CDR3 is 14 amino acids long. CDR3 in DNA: TGTGCCAGTAGCTTCAGCAGGGTCGGCGGGGAGCTGTTTTTT. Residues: CASSFSRVGGELFF.

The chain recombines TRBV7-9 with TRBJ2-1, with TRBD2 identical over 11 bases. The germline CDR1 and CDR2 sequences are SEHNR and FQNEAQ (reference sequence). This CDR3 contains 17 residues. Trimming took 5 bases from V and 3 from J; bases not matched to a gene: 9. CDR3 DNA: TGTGCCAGCAGCAGGACCGGACTAGCGGGTTACTACAATGAGCAGTTCTTC. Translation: CASSRTGLAGYYNEQFF.

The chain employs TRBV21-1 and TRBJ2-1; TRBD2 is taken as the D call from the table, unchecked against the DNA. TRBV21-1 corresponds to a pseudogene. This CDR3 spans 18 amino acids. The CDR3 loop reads CASSSGTSDMLTYNEQFF. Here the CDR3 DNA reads TGTGCCAGCAGCAGCGGGACTAGCGATATGTTAACCTACAATGAGCAGTTCTTC.

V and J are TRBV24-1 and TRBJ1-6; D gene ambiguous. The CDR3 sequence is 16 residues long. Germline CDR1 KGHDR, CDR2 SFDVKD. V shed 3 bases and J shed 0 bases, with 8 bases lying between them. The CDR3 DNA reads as TGTGCCACCAGTGATGCGGGGAGCTCCTATAATTCACCCCTCCACTTT. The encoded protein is CATSDAGSSYNSPLHF.

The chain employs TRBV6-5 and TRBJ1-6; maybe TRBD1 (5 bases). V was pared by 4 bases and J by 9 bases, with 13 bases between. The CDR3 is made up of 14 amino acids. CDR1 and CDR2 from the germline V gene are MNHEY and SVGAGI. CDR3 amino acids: CASSSPQGGSPLHF. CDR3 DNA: TGTGCCAGCAGTTCCCCCCAGGGCGGTTCACCCCTCCACTTT.

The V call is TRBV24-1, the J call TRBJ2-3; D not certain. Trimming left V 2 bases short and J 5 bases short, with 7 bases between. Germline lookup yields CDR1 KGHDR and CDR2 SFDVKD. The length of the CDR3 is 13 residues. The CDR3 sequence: CATSDSARDTQYF. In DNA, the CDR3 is TGTGCCACCAGTGATTCCGCCCGAGATACGCAGTATTTT.

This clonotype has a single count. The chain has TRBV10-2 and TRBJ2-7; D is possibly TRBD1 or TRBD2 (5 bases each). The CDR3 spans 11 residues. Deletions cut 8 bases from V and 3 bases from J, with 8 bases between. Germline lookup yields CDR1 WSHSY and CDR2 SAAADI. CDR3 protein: CASGGYYEQYF. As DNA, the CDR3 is TGCGCCAGCGGGGGATACTACGAGCAGTACTTC.

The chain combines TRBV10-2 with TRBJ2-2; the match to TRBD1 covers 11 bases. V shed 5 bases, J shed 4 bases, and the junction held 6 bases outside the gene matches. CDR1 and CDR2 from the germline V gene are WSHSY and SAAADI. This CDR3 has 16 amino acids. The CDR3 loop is CASSTDRGLSTGELFF. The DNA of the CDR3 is TGCGCCAGCAGTACGGACAGGGGGCTGAGCACCGGGGAGCTGTTTTTT.